The clone carrying this T cell receptor beta chain is medium-sized (0.01 to 0.1%). As yet, its antigen is unknown. This sample is drawn from a study of spatial heterogeneity in lung cancer. Background on the study: Averaged across combinations, each unique TCR and UMI pairing appeared more than ten times in raw reads, which were uncorrected. Findings and caveats of the study: Blood showed ubiquitous tumor TCRs more often at resection than at routine follow-up.

The time point here: sample taken at primary tumor resection. Without sorting, whole RNA was sequenced from tumor, nontumor lung or frozen PBMC. Samples were donated by 72 untreated early-stage non-small cell lung cancer patients. V was clipped by 4 bases and J by 7 bases, with 11 bases between them. The CDR3 has 13 amino acids. Germline CDR1 SGHAT, CDR2 FQNNGV. TCR cDNA molecules each carried a unique molecular identifier. TCRdb processed the 5' RACE reads anew with MiXCR; each CDR3 protein has one entry. The sample lists approximately 4,800 distinct CDR3 sequences, roughly 30% occurring once. The specimen was PBMCs, collected at surgery. This sequence joins TRBV11-2 and TRBJ1-5; D gene uncertain. The TCR was taken from a male donor with early-stage non-small cell lung cancer. CDR3 protein: CASSSTGEQPQHF. In DNA, the CDR3 is TGTGCCAGCAGCTCAACCGGGGAACAGCCCCAGCATTTT.